The clone carrying this T cell receptor beta chain turned up a few times. TCRdb called the 5' RACE reads again in MiXCR, with one record for every CDR3 protein. The table lists about 470,000 distinct CDR3 sequences, about 23% of them singletons, with around 13% in the top ten. V gave up 5 bases and J gave up 6 bases, with 21 bases separating them. In germline, CDR1 is SEHNR, CDR2 FQNEAQ (reference sequence). The CDR3 runs to 16 residues. This sample stems from a study of T-cell memory formation after mild COVID-19. This chain joins TRBV7-9 and TRBJ2-3, with D perhaps given as TRBD1 or TRBD2 (5 bases each). The sequence was collected from an adult woman who had mild COVID-19 (a few samples of this study predate the infection). Cell type and time point are not known. The specimen sequenced was PBMCs or a T cell subset sorted from them (not recorded which). In nucleotides, the CDR3 is TGTGCCAGCAGCCCCCGAGGGGCCCTCCTCTCGGATACGCAGTATTTT. Its translation: CASSPRGALLSDTQYF.